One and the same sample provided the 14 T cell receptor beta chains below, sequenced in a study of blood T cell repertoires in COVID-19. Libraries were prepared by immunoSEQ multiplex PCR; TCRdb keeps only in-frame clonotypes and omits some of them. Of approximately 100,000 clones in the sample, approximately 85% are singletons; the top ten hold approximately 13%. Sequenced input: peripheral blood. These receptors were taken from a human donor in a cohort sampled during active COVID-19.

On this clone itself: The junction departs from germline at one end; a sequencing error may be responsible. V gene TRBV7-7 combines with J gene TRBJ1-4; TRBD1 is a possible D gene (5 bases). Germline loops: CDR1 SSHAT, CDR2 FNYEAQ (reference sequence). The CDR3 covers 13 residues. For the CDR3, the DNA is TGTGCTAGCAGCGCGCAGGGCGTCGGGAAACTGTTTTTT. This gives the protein CASSAQGVGKLFF.

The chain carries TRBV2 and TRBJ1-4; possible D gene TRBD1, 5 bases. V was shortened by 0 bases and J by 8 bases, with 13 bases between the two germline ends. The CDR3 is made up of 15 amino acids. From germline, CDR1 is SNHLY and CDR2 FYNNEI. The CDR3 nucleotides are TGTGCCAGCAGTGAAGCGCGGGGCTTTAGAGAAAAACTGTTTTTT. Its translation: CASSEARGFREKLFF.

CDR3 loop: CASSQQVNTEAFF. In nucleotides, the CDR3 is TGTGCCAGTAGCCAACAGGTGAACACTGAAGCTTTCTTT. The chain combines TRBV19 with TRBJ1-1; tentative D call: TRBD1 (5 bases). Germline V gene data show CDR1 as LNHDA and CDR2 as SQIVND (reference sequence). Trimming took 6 bases from V and 0 from J, leaving 8 bases between them. The CDR3 totals 13 residues.

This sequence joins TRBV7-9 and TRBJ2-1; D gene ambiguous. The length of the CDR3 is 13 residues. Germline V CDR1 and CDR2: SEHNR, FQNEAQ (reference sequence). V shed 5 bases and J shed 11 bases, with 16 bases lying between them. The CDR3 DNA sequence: TGTGCCAGCAGCCCGAGGTTGTCTCGGAAGCAGTTCTTC. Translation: CASSPRLSRKQFF.

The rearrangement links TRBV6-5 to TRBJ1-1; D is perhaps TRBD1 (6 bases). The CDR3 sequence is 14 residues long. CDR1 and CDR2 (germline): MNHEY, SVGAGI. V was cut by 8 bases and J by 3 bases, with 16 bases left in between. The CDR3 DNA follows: TGTGCCAGCTGTCACAGGCAGGGGTACACTGAAGCTTTCTTT. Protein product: CASCHRQGYTEAFF.

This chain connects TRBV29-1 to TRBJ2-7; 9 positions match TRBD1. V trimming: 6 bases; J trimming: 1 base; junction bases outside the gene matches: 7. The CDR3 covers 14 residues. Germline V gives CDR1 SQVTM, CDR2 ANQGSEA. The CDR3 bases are TGCAGCGTAGAAACCGGGACAGGGTCCTACGAGCAGTACTTC. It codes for CSVETGTGSYEQYF.

The DNA of the CDR3 is TGCGCCAGCAGCCAAGGGACAGAATATAGCAATCAGCCCCAGCATTTT. This sequence encodes CASSQGTEYSNQPQHF. The chain employs TRBV4-1 and TRBJ1-5; D perhaps matches TRBD1 (6 bases). The V gene's germline CDR1 is MGHRA and CDR2 YSYEKL. This CDR3 spans 16 amino acids. The germline V and J ends were trimmed by 1 base and 0 bases, with 10 bases remaining between them.

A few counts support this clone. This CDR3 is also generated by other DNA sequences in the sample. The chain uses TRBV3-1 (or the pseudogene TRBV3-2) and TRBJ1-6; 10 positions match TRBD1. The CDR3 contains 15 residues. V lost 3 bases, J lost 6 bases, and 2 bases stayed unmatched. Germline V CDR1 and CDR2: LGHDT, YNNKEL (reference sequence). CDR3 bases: TGTGCCAGCAGCCAGGGGACAGGGGTTAATTCACCCCTCCACTTT. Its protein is CASSQGTGVNSPLHF.

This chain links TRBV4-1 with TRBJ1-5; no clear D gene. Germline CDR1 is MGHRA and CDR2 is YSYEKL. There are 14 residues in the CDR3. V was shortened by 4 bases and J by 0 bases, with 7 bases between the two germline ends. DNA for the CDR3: TGCGCCAGCAGCCCGAGGTATAGCAATCAGCCCCAGCATTTT. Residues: CASSPRYSNQPQHF.

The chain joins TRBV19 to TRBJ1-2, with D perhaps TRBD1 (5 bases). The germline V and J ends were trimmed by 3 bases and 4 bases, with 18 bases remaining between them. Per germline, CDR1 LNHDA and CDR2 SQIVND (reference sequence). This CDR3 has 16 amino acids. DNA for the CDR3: TGTGCCAGTAGTATGCCCCAGGGCATCCTAGGCTATGGCTACACCTTC. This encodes CASSMPQGILGYGYTF.

The CDR3, as DNA: TGTGCCAGCAGTTCTGGACAGGGGGCATCGTACGAGCAGTACTTC. Amino acids: CASSSGQGASYEQYF. The chain links TRBV5-4 to TRBJ2-7, with TRBD1 identical over 11 bases. CDR1 and CDR2 (germline): SGHNT, YYREEE (reference sequence). V shed 5 bases, J shed 4 bases, and the junction held 8 bases outside the gene matches. There are 15 residues in the CDR3.

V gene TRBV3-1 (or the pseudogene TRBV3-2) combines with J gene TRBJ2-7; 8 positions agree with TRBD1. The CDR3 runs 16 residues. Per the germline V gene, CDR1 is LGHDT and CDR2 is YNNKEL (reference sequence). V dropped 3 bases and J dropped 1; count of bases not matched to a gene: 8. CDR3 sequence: CASSHELTGGSYEQYF. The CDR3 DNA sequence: TGTGCCAGCAGCCACGAACTAACAGGGGGATCCTACGAGCAGTACTTC.

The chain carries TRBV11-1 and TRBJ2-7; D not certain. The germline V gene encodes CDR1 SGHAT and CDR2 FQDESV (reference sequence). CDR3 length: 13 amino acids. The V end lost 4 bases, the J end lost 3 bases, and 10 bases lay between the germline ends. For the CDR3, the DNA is TGTGCCAGCAGCTCCGTGGCGGTCTACGAGCAGTACTTC. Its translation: CASSSVAVYEQYF.

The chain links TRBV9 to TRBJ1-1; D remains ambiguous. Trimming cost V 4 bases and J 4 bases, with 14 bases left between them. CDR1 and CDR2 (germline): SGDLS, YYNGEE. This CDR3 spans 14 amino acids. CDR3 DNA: TGTGCCAGCAGCCCAACGCCTGGAGGCACTGAAGCTTTCTTT. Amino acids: CASSPTPGGTEAFF.